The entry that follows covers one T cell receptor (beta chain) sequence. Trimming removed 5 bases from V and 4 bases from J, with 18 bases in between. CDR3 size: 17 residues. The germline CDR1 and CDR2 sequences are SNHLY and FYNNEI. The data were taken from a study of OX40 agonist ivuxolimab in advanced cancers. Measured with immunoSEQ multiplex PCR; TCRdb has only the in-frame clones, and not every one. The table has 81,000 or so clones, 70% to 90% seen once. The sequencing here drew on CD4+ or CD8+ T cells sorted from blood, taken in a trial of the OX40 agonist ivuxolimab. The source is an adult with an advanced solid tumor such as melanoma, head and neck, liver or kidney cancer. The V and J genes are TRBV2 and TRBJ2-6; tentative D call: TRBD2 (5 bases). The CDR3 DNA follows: TGTGCCAGCAGTCCGGGATACCGTTCTTCGGGGGCCAACGTCCTGACTTTC. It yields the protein CASSPGYRSSGANVLTF.